The 19 T cell receptor beta chains presented below share a single source sample, sequenced in a study of cytomegalovirus exposure and HLA in healthy donors. Amplification used 60 Vbeta primers and 13 Jbeta primers. TCRdb's table, derived via immunoSEQ multiplex PCR, lists solely in-frame clones and lacks some. Of approximately 140,000 clones in the sample, approximately 82% were seen once. Sequenced material: PBMCs. These receptors came from a man aged 50-60 years in good health and CMV-seronegative.

The chain employs TRBV5-1 and TRBJ2-7, with 15 bases lining up with TRBD2. V shed 5 bases and J 1 base; nucleotides not matched to a gene: 7. The germline gives CDR1 SGHRS, CDR2 YFSETQ. The CDR3 contains 17 residues. The DNA of the CDR3 is TGCGCCAGCAGTCCTCGGACTAGCGGGGGGGATTCCTACGAGCAGTACTTC. This encodes CASSPRTSGGDSYEQYF.

The V gene is TRBV5-1, the J gene TRBJ1-1; maybe TRBD1 (5 bases). Trimming took 2 bases from V and 3 from J, leaving 14 bases between them. The CDR3 sequence is 15 residues long. Germline V gene data show CDR1 as SGHRS and CDR2 as YFSETQ. The CDR3 loop reads CASSLPQAGDTEAFF. The CDR3 DNA reads as TGCGCCAGCAGCTTACCCCAGGCGGGGGACACTGAAGCTTTCTTT.

This rearrangement joins TRBV6-1 to TRBJ1-1; 9 bases map to TRBD1. Germline values: CDR1 MNHNS, CDR2 SASEGT. The CDR3 totals 14 residues. J gave up 6 bases and V 6 bases, and 8 bases lay outside the gene matches. This CDR3 reads CASRGQGAIPEAFF. For the CDR3, the DNA is TGTGCCAGCAGGGGACAGGGAGCCATTCCTGAAGCTTTCTTT.

This rearrangement joins TRBV19 to TRBJ1-2; unclear D gene. The CDR3 is 13 amino acids. V lost 6 bases and J lost 6, with 14 bases in between. Germline CDR1 and CDR2: LNHDA and SQIVND (reference sequence). For the CDR3, the DNA is TGTGCCAGTAGCATAAGGGAGGTCCATGGCTACACCTTC. Amino acids: CASSIREVHGYTF.

This rearrangement joins TRBV9 to TRBJ2-7, with 8 bases identical to TRBD1. Germline lookup yields CDR1 SGDLS and CDR2 YYNGEE. The CDR3 length is 13 residues. V lost 4 bases to trimming and J lost 3 bases; unmatched junction nucleotides: 3. The CDR3 DNA reads as TGTGCCAGCAGCTCTGACAGGGGCTACGAGCAGTACTTC. This codes for CASSSDRGYEQYF.

The chain has TRBV19 and TRBJ2-7; D is possibly TRBD2 (7 bases). The CDR3 runs 13 residues. The germline CDR1 and CDR2 sequences are LNHDA and SQIVND (reference sequence). Trimming stripped 10 bases from V and 2 bases from J, with 15 bases between. DNA for the CDR3: TGTGCCACCTCGAACGGGGGGCCCTACGAGCAGTACTTC. Translating gives CATSNGGPYEQYF.

The chain couples TRBV30 to TRBJ1-1, with unresolved D. The CDR3 extends over 15 amino acids. Germline loops: CDR1 GTSNPN, CDR2 SVGIG (reference sequence). The ends were cut back, 0 bases at V and 0 bases at J, with 11 bases in the middle. The CDR3 DNA reads TGTGCCTGGAGTGTATCGGGTTACATGAACACTGAAGCTTTCTTT. Residues: CAWSVSGYMNTEAFF.

The CDR3 here is CASSQGRVGRSYEQYF. CDR3 DNA: TGCGCCAGCAGCCAAGGAAGGGTTGGGAGGTCCTACGAGCAGTACTTC. V usage is TRBV4-1 and J usage is TRBJ2-7, with D maybe TRBD2 (6 bases). V was pared by 1 base and J by 1 base, with 14 bases between. This CDR3 spans 16 amino acids. Germline V gene sequence: CDR1 MGHRA, CDR2 YSYEKL.

In nucleotides, the CDR3 is TGCGCCAGCAGCTCGGGACTAACCTACAATGAGCAGTTCTTC. Translated, it gives CASSSGLTYNEQFF. The rearrangement uses TRBV4-1 and TRBJ2-1; 7 nucleotides agree with TRBD2. This CDR3 region has 14 residues. Germline V gene sequence: CDR1 MGHRA, CDR2 YSYEKL. V was pared by 5 bases and J by 2 bases, with 3 bases of the junction left unmatched.

In DNA form, the CDR3 reads TGTGCCAGCAGTTTATGGCACGGGGGGGTTGGCTACACCTTC. Its translation: CASSLWHGGVGYTF. The V call is TRBV27, the J call TRBJ1-2, with D possibly matching TRBD1 (5 bases). Germline values: CDR1 MNHEY, CDR2 SMNVEV (reference sequence). V was pared by 1 base and J by 7 bases, with 13 bases between. CDR3 length: 14 residues.

This rearrangement joins TRBV9 to TRBJ2-6, with TRBD1 identical over 9 bases. V was pared by 3 bases and J by 2 bases, with 12 bases of the junction left unmatched. Germline values: CDR1 SGDLS, CDR2 YYNGEE. CDR3 length equals 19 residues. CDR3 loop: CASSDNSGTGFPGANVLTF. In nucleotides, the CDR3 is TGTGCCAGCAGCGATAATTCCGGGACAGGGTTTCCTGGGGCCAACGTCCTGACTTTC.

This clone has just a few counts. The chain recombines TRBV30 with TRBJ1-2; 7 positions agree with TRBD1. The ends lost 5 bases at V and 6 bases at J; junction bases unmatched: 6. The germline CDR1 and CDR2 sequences are GTSNPN and SVGIG (reference sequence). CDR3 length: 12 amino acids. The CDR3 spells CAWPRGAHGYTF. Written as DNA, the CDR3 is TGTGCCTGGCCCAGGGGGGCGCATGGCTACACCTTC.

This chain connects TRBV7-9 to TRBJ2-2; perhaps TRBD1 as D (5 bases). V shed 5 bases and J shed 5 bases, with 12 bases lying between them. CDR3 length equals 14 residues. CDR1 and CDR2 from the germline V gene are SEHNR and FQNEAQ (reference sequence). CDR3 nucleotide sequence: TGTGCCAGCAGCCCCGCCAGGGTGACCGGGGAGCTGTTTTTT. The encoded protein is CASSPARVTGELFF.

The rearrangement links TRBV4-1 to TRBJ2-4, with D perhaps matching TRBD2 (6 bases). V was trimmed by 5 bases and J by 8 bases, leaving 10 bases between them. The CDR3 is 12 amino acids. Germline values: CDR1 MGHRA, CDR2 YSYEKL. CDR3 in DNA: TGCGCCAGCAGCGTCGGGGGATACATTCAGTACTTC. Amino acids: CASSVGGYIQYF.

CDR3 region: CASSDRLNTGELFF. For the CDR3, the DNA is TGTGCCAGCAGTGACAGGTTGAACACCGGGGAGCTGTTTTTT. This chain uses TRBV6-5 with TRBJ2-2, with a possible D match to TRBD1 (6 bases). Germline assignment: CDR1 MNHEY and CDR2 SVGAGI. V was cut by 5 bases and J by 1 base, with 8 bases left in between. The CDR3 consists of 14 residues.

The rearrangement links TRBV7-7 to TRBJ2-5, with 9 nucleotides matching TRBD1. CDR1 and CDR2 (germline): SSHAT, FNYEAQ (reference sequence). This CDR3 is 13 amino acids long. In DNA, the CDR3 is TGTGCTAGCGGACAGGGGATCCAAGAGACCCAGTACTTC. Translation gives CASGQGIQETQYF.

This chain uses TRBV6-1 with TRBJ1-1, with D possibly TRBD1 on 6 matching bases. CDR3 length equals 15 residues. In germline, CDR1 is MNHNS, CDR2 SASEGT. V was pared by 1 base and J by 4 bases, with 13 bases between. CDR3 sequence (DNA): TGTGCCAGCAGTGAAGTGAAGGGAGGGGGCACTGAAGCTTTCTTT. It translates to CASSEVKGGGTEAFF.

V and J are TRBV5-1 and TRBJ1-6; possible D gene TRBD1, 6 bases. V lost 4 bases to trimming and J lost 5 bases, with 10 bases between them. The CDR3 totals 14 residues. Germline V lookup: CDR1 SGHRS, CDR2 YFSETQ. The CDR3 is CASSVTGNNSPLHF. CDR3 DNA sequence: TGCGCCAGCAGCGTCACAGGGAATAATTCACCCCTCCACTTT.

J is TRBJ2-3 and V is TRBV7-3; D is perhaps TRBD2 (6 bases). This CDR3 has 14 residues. CDR1 is SGHTA, CDR2 FQGTGA, per germline. V was pared by 3 bases and J by 6 bases, with 13 bases between. The chain's CDR3 is CASSFTGTWDTQYF. Here the CDR3 DNA reads TGTGCCAGCAGCTTCACCGGGACTTGGGATACGCAGTATTTT.